A selection of T cell receptor beta chains follows, all from one sample in a study of OX40 agonist ivuxolimab in advanced cancers. Repertoires were generated with immunoSEQ multiplex PCR, while TCRdb's copy carries only in-frame clones and drops some. The sample lists about 38,000 clones; about 82% were seen once. The input for sequencing was CD4+ or CD8+ T cells sorted from blood, taken in a trial of the OX40 agonist ivuxolimab. Receptor source: an adult with an advanced solid tumor such as melanoma, head and neck, liver or kidney cancer. Both conserved end residues are part of each CDR3. The D gene is left open where the match is weak. Only some rows state a clone size, as once, few, many or a class for expanded clones.

D gene,V gene,J gene,clone size,CDR3 DNA,CDR3 protein
NA,TRBV28,TRBJ1-6,NA,TGTGCCAGCACCCAAATGCCGAACCAATATAATTCACCCCTCCACTTT,CASTQMPNQYNSPLHF
NA,TRBV25-1,TRBJ2-3,NA,TGTGCCAGCAGTGAATGGGAGTACGATACGCAGTATTTT,CASSEWEYDTQYF
NA,TRBV15,TRBJ2-1,NA,TGTGCCACCAGCAGGGTTGGGAGCTCCTACAATGAGCAGTTCTTC,CATSRVGSSYNEQFF
TRBD1,TRBV19,TRBJ1-2,NA,TGTGCCAGTAGTATATTTATGGACAGGGCTAACTATGGCTACACCTTC,CASSIFMDRANYGYTF
NA,TRBV28,TRBJ2-2,NA,TGTGCCAGCAGTTTGGGGACGGGGGCCTCGAACACCGGGGAGCTGTTTTTT,CASSLGTGASNTGELFF
TRBD1,TRBV9,TRBJ2-1,NA,TGTGCCAGCAGCCCCGGGGACAGGCAGAGCTCCTACAATGAGCAGTTCTTC,CASSPGDRQSSYNEQFF
NA,TRBV2,TRBJ2-3,NA,TGTGCCAGCAGTCTAATCAACACAGATACGCAGTATTTT,CASSLINTDTQYF
NA,TRBV28,TRBJ1-5,NA,TGTGCCAGCAGTTTAAGTATGGACTATCAGCCCCAGCATTTT,CASSLSMDYQPQHF
NA,TRBV5-1,TRBJ1-2,NA,TGCGCCAGCAGCTTGGAAAGCCTCGGTGGCTACACCTTC,CASSLESLGGYTF
NA,TRBV7-9,TRBJ2-3,NA,TGTGCCAGCAGCTTTAGCAATCCCTGGACAGCTAGCACAGATACGCAGTATTTT,CASSFSNPWTASTDTQYF
NA,TRBV30,TRBJ1-3,once,TGTGCCTGGGGGAGGGGGGTATCTGGAAACACCATATATTTT,CAWGRGVSGNTIYF
NA,TRBV30,TRBJ2-1,once,TGTGCCTGGAGTCCCAGACTGGGTGGGAGTTTAATCAATGAGCAGTTCTTC,CAWSPRLGGSLINEQFF
TRBD1,TRBV5-4,TRBJ2-1,NA,TGTGCCAGCAGCTTTGACAGGGAAGATGAGCAGTTCTTC,CASSFDREDEQFF
TRBD1,TRBV18,TRBJ2-7,NA,TGTGCCAGCGGAAGTGGCCAGGGGGCCTACGAGCAGTACTTC,CASGSGQGAYEQYF
NA,TRBV11-1,TRBJ2-3,NA,TGTGCCAGCAGCTCTCAGGGCACAGATACGCAGTATTTT,CASSSQGTDTQYF
NA,TRBV6-7,TRBJ2-5,NA,TGTGCCAGCAGTTACCCCTACGGACGTTGGGAGACCCAGTACTTC,CASSYPYGRWETQYF
TRBD2,TRBV6-5,TRBJ2-7,few,TGTGCCAGCAGCCCGGGACTAGCGGGTTTCTACGAGCAGTACTTC,CASSPGLAGFYEQYF
TRBD2,TRBV5-1,TRBJ2-7,once,TGCGCCAGCAGCGGGGGACTAGCGGGAGGCTGGGGCGAGCAGTACTTC,CASSGGLAGGWGEQYF
TRBD2,TRBV4-2,TRBJ2-1,NA,TGTGCCAGCAGCCAGGGCGGGGGGCTCGGTGAGCAGTTCTTC,CASSQGGGLGEQFF
NA,TRBV6-5,TRBJ1-2,NA,TGTGCCAGCATGGCGGGGGGGGCGGAGGAGTATGGCTACACCTTC,CASMAGGAEEYGYTF
NA,TRBV28,TRBJ2-7,NA,TGTGCCAGCAGTTCAGGAGGCTACGAGCAGTACTTC,CASSSGGYEQYF
TRBD1,TRBV14,TRBJ2-7,NA,TGTGCCAGCAGCCAGGGGCTAGGGGGCTCCGAGCAGTACTTC,CASSQGLGGSEQYF
NA,TRBV6-1,TRBJ1-5,NA,TGTGCCAGCAGTGAAGGGGGAATCGGCAATCAGCCCCAGCATTTT,CASSEGGIGNQPQHF
TRBD1,TRBV4-1,TRBJ1-5,NA,TGCGCCAGCAGCCAAGATTTAAGGTGGGACAGGGGTTATCAGCCCCAGCATTTT,CASSQDLRWDRGYQPQHF
TRBD2,TRBV5-5,TRBJ2-7,NA,TGTGCCAGCAGCCGAACTAGCGGGGGCCCCTACGAGCAGTACTTC,CASSRTSGGPYEQYF
TRBD2,TRBV4-1,TRBJ2-3,NA,TGCGCCAGCAGCCAAGGGGTTCTAGCGGGGGGAGGCACAGATACGCAGTATTTT,CASSQGVLAGGGTDTQYF
NA,TRBV4-1,TRBJ1-2,few,TGCGCCAGCAGCCATAGGAACTATTACACCTTC,CASSHRNYYTF
TRBD2,TRBV11-2,TRBJ2-5,NA,TGTGCCAGCAGCGGGCCTAGCGGGGGTCCCTCGACCCAGTACTTC,CASSGPSGGPSTQYF
NA,TRBV5-4,TRBJ2-2,NA,TGTGCCAGCAGCCGGGGCGGGGACATGAACACCGGGGAGCTGTTTTTT,CASSRGGDMNTGELFF
NA,TRBV5-6,TRBJ2-7,NA,TGTGCCAGCAGCTTGCTGGGGCCGTCGGACGAGCAGTACTTC,CASSLLGPSDEQYF
TRBD1,TRBV9,TRBJ2-5,NA,TGTGCCAGCAGCGTATCCACGGGACAGGGGGCCCAAGAGACCCAGTACTTC,CASSVSTGQGAQETQYF